Detailed here is one T cell receptor beta chain. This entry comes from a study of T cell changes during pregnancy in multiple sclerosis. The CDR3 is 16 amino acids. Germline V gene lookup returns CDR1 MNHEY and CDR2 SMNVEV (reference sequence). The junction had 7 bases not matched to a gene; V was cut back by 4 bases and J by 1 base. The assay was immunoSEQ multiplex PCR, and TCRdb's table has in-frame clones only and misses some. The table includes under 110,000 clones, about 89% detected once. This rearrangement joins TRBV27 to TRBJ2-3; 8 nucleotides line up with TRBD2. Material: peripheral blood, obtained before pregnancy. The receptor's source is a female donor with multiple sclerosis, enrolled in a pregnancy study. This CDR3 is CASSSPSGRGTDTQYF. CDR3 nucleotides: TGTGCCAGCAGTTCCCCCAGCGGGAGAGGCACAGATACGCAGTATTTT.